Listed below are T cell receptor beta chains from one sample, sequenced in a study of T cell responses to AZD1222 COVID-19 vaccine. The table came from immunoSEQ multiplex PCR; TCRdb's copy has only in-frame clones and leaves some out. The sample has approximately 93,000 clones; 75% to 90% are singletons. The sample consisted of peripheral blood, taken 28 days after the second AZD1222 dose. All receptors come from an adult who received the AZD1222 COVID-19 vaccine. The conserved cysteine and the conserved F or W are not part of the CDR3 here. Each record gives: J gene, V gene, D gene, CDR3 protein. The D gene is left open where the match is weak.

J: TRBJ2-3
V: TRBV19
D: NA
CDR3: ASSGRGPDTQY

J: TRBJ1-2
V: TRBV7-9
D: TRBD1
CDR3: ASIDRTGSNYGYT

J: TRBJ2-2
V: TRBV14
D: TRBD2
CDR3: ASSQGGTNTGELF

J: TRBJ1-1
V: TRBV19
D: NA
CDR3: ASSTSKGPTGRAF

J: TRBJ1-1
V: TRBV7-9
D: TRBD1
CDR3: ASSLQGGATEAF

J: TRBJ2-6
V: TRBV10-3
D: NA
CDR3: AISDWTGASGANVLT

J: TRBJ2-3
V: TRBV4-2
D: NA
CDR3: ASAPSGLTDTQY

J: TRBJ1-2
V: TRBV3-1/TRBV3-2
D: NA
CDR3: ASSQADTGYT

J: TRBJ1-4
V: TRBV3-1/TRBV3-2
D: NA
CDR3: ASTQGINEKLF

J: TRBJ2-7
V: TRBV4-1
D: NA
CDR3: ASSQSRGEQY

J: TRBJ1-1
V: TRBV27
D: NA
CDR3: ASSLGLYTEAF

J: TRBJ2-7
V: TRBV10-3
D: TRBD1
CDR3: AISQQGANEQY

J: TRBJ1-1
V: TRBV27
D: NA
CDR3: ASSLSIGPNTEAF

J: TRBJ2-7
V: TRBV10-2
D: TRBD1
CDR3: ASRSPGQGTYEQY

J: TRBJ1-2
V: TRBV11-2
D: TRBD1
CDR3: ASSPDRGNGYT

J: TRBJ2-7
V: TRBV11-1
D: TRBD2
CDR3: ASSLPGTSSSYEQY

J: TRBJ1-1
V: TRBV30
D: NA
CDR3: AWGTANTEAF

J: TRBJ1-1
V: TRBV6-2/TRBV6-3
D: NA
CDR3: ASSDYPSTEPEAF

J: TRBJ2-7
V: TRBV6-5
D: TRBD1
CDR3: ASSYRGQAYEQY

J: TRBJ2-2
V: TRBV5-1
D: NA
CDR3: ASSVQHTGELF

J: TRBJ1-2
V: TRBV7-2
D: TRBD1
CDR3: ASSSRQGANYGYT

J: TRBJ1-6
V: TRBV30
D: NA
CDR3: AWQQFTGTNSPLH

J: TRBJ1-4
V: TRBV6-1
D: NA
CDR3: ASSEGPNEKLF

J: TRBJ1-2
V: TRBV27
D: NA
CDR3: ASSSRQRNYGYT

J: TRBJ2-2
V: TRBV30
D: NA
CDR3: AWSLLGLHTGELF

J: TRBJ1-2
V: TRBV29-1
D: TRBD1
CDR3: SVAQQGSDYGYT

J: TRBJ2-1
V: TRBV2
D: TRBD2
CDR3: ASSETGGPGEQF

J: TRBJ2-7
V: TRBV11-2
D: NA
CDR3: ASSSLYSATYEQY

J: TRBJ2-6
V: TRBV5-6
D: TRBD1
CDR3: ASRPGQSGANVLT

J: TRBJ2-3
V: TRBV27
D: NA
CDR3: ASSWDWGGTDTQY

J: TRBJ1-6
V: TRBV6-4
D: NA
CDR3: ASSEAQGNSPLH

J: TRBJ1-2
V: TRBV19
D: TRBD1
CDR3: ASSFRVPGQGSGYGYT

J: TRBJ2-7
V: TRBV5-1
D: TRBD1
CDR3: ASSLQGTHSYEQY

J: TRBJ1-5
V: TRBV11-3
D: TRBD1
CDR3: ASSPRTGGGQPQH

J: TRBJ1-6
V: TRBV27
D: NA
CDR3: ASSLGRGGSPLH

J: TRBJ1-1
V: TRBV30
D: NA
CDR3: AWGAESKAF

J: TRBJ1-4
V: TRBV6-5
D: TRBD1
CDR3: ASGQGTLF

J: TRBJ1-5
V: TRBV28
D: NA
CDR3: ASSSPEGPGGPQH

J: TRBJ1-5
V: TRBV2
D: TRBD1
CDR3: ASSDRTGSYSNQPQH

J: TRBJ1-1
V: TRBV5-1
D: NA
CDR3: ASSRREMNTEAF

J: TRBJ1-4
V: TRBV2
D: TRBD1
CDR3: ASRLGTANEKLF

J: TRBJ2-7
V: TRBV5-1
D: NA
CDR3: ASSLERPSWYEQY

J: TRBJ2-5
V: TRBV9
D: NA
CDR3: ASSVEGLKGETQY

J: TRBJ2-7
V: TRBV7-9
D: TRBD2
CDR3: ASGGGLTAYEQY

J: TRBJ2-1
V: TRBV5-4
D: NA
CDR3: ASSPRPGEQF

J: TRBJ2-3
V: TRBV7-7
D: NA
CDR3: ASSLQGAGNTDTQY

J: TRBJ1-1
V: TRBV7-3
D: TRBD1
CDR3: ASSPTGQGRLAEAF

J: TRBJ1-4
V: TRBV27
D: NA
CDR3: ASSLVPLINEKLF

J: TRBJ1-3
V: TRBV9
D: TRBD1
CDR3: ASSVTGTGSGNTIY

J: TRBJ1-6
V: TRBV5-6
D: NA
CDR3: ASSDRHSGSYNSPLH

J: TRBJ1-4
V: TRBV18
D: NA
CDR3: ASSPGLTEKLF

J: TRBJ2-1
V: TRBV4-3
D: TRBD1
CDR3: ASSQGTGGRNEQF

J: TRBJ1-5
V: TRBV5-4
D: TRBD1
CDR3: ASSLGGQAANQPQH

J: TRBJ2-3
V: TRBV7-9
D: TRBD1
CDR3: ASSLAWDRGPQDTQY

J: TRBJ2-7
V: TRBV6-2/TRBV6-3
D: TRBD1
CDR3: ASSYDRVAYEQY

J: TRBJ2-2
V: TRBV2
D: TRBD2
CDR3: ASSFSGGAAGELF

J: TRBJ1-6
V: TRBV11-2
D: NA
CDR3: ASSLVGTTSPLH